The 3 T cell receptor beta chains reported below all come from one sample, sequenced in a study of blood T cell repertoires in COVID-19. Produced via immunoSEQ multiplex PCR; TCRdb's table is partial and in-frame only. The sample includes more than 80,000 clones, 55% to 80% seen only once; the top ten take just under 25%. The sequenced sample was peripheral blood. The source is a woman in her sixties in a cohort sampled during active or convalescent COVID-19.

The chain joins TRBV7-9 to TRBJ2-2, with 10 bases that match TRBD1. V lost 4 bases to trimming and J lost 5 bases; unmatched junction nucleotides: 4. CDR1 and CDR2 (germline): SEHNR, FQNEAQ (reference sequence). The CDR3 runs to 15 residues. The CDR3 DNA reads as TGTGCCAGCAGCTCTGACAGGGGGCAGACCGGGGAGCTGTTTTTT. It specifies CASSSDRGQTGELFF.

V usage is TRBV14 and J usage is TRBJ2-1; D gene ambiguous. Trimming pared 4 bases from V and 4 bases from J, leaving 5 bases between. Germline V CDR1 and CDR2: SGHDN, FVKESK. The CDR3 loop spans 12 amino acids. Written as DNA, the CDR3 is TGTGCCAGCAGCCCGCAGTACAATGAGCAGTTCTTC. This codes for CASSPQYNEQFF.

This clone was seen only a few times. The chain couples TRBV6-1 to TRBJ1-2; TRBD1 might be the D (5 bases). The length of the CDR3 is 14 residues. Germline-derived CDR1 and CDR2 are MNHNS and SASEGT. The ends were cut back, 2 bases at V and 4 bases at J, with 11 bases in the middle. The CDR3 is CASSEWGVGYGYTF. As DNA, the CDR3 is TGTGCCAGCAGTGAATGGGGGGTGGGCTATGGCTACACCTTC.